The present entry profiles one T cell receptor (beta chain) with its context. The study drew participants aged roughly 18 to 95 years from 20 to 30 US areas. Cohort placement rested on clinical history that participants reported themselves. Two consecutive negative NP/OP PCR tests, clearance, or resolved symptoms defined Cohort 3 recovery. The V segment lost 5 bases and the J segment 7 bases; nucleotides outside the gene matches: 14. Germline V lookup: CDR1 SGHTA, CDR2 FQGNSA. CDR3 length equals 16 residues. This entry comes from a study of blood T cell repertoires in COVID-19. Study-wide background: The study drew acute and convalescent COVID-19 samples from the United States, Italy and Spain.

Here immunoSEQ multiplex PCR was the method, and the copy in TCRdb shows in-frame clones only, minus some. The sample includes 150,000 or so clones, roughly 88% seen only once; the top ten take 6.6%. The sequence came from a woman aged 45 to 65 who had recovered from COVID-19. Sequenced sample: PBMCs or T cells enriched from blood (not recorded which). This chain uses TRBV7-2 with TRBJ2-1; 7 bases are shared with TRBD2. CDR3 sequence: CASSRDTGLGGNEQFF. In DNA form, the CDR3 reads TGTGCCAGCAGCAGAGATACCGGCCTCGGGGGGAATGAGCAGTTCTTC.